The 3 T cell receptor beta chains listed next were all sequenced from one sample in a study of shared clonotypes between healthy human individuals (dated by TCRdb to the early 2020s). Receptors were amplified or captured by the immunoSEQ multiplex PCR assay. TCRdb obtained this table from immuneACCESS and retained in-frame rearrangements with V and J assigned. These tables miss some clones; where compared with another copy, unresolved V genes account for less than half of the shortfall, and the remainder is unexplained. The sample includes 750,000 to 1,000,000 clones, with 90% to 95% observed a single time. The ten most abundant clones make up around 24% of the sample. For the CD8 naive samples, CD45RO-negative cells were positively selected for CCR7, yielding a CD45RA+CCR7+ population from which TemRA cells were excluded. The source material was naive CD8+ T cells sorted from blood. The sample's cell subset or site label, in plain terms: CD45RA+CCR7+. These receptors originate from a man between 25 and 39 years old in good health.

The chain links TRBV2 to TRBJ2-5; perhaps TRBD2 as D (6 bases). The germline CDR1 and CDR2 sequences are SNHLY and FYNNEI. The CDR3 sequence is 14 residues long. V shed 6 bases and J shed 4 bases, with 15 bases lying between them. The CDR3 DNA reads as TGTGCCAGCAGGGACTCCGGGGGTGGAGAGACCCAGTACTTC. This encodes CASRDSGGGETQYF.

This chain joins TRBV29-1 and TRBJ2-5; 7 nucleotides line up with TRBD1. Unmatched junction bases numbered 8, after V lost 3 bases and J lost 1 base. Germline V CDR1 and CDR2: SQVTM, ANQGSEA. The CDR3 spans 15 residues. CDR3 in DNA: TGCAGCGTTGAGACAGGGCTCGGAACCCAAGAGACCCAGTACTTC. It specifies CSVETGLGTQETQYF.

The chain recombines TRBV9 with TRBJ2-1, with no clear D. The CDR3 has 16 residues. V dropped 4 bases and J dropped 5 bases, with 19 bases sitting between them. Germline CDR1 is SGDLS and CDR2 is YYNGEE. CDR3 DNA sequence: TGTGCCAGCAGCCCCATGTGGGGTAAGAAACACAATGAGCAGTTCTTC. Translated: CASSPMWGKKHNEQFF.